Listed below are T cell receptor beta chains from one sample, sequenced in a study of blood T cell repertoires in COVID-19. Measured with immunoSEQ multiplex PCR; TCRdb has only the in-frame clones, and not every one. The sample records some 30,000 clones, more than 70% being singletons. Sequencing was carried out using peripheral blood. Receptors originate from a human donor with active COVID-19. The donor label of this sample is uncertain. CDR3s leave out the opening cysteine and the closing phenylalanine or tryptophan.

v_call cdr3_aa
TRBV10-3 AISGTEVLSLH
TRBV19 ASTKGGRFDTQY
TRBV4-2 ASSQDRLAVSYEQY
TRBV19 ASSKAGNEQF
TRBV18 ASSAGQPSTEAF
TRBV4-3 ASSQDSVLPAVYGYT
TRBV15 ATSTDRLLAKNIQY
TRBV6-2/TRBV6-3 ASSGTGDPYEQY
TRBV7-3 ASSFGGGTVINEQF
TRBV6-5 ASSYLPRPYYEQY
TRBV4-2 ASSQLLAKNYYEQY
TRBV24-1 ATSLGQGSNQPQH
TRBV2 ASSGQGANYGYT
TRBV6-5 ASQRGGGNEQF
TRBV5-5 ASSLGGSDGYT
TRBV6-1 ASSETRNQPQH
TRBV5-1 ASSLEGANYGYT
TRBV19 ATGERGAGGTQY
TRBV5-6 ASSAAGGGGLEQY
TRBV4-3 ASSARAGGINSPLH
TRBV3-1/TRBV3-2 ASSQGQPYNEQF
TRBV7-3 ASSLGGNTDTQY
TRBV29-1 SDARQWGNYGYT
TRBV3-1/TRBV3-2 ASSPGQGFYGYT
TRBV2 ASKAGGYPYGYT
TRBV18 ASSPGGEATEAF